The 4 T cell receptor beta chains below all came from one sample that was sequenced in a study of identical twins. TCRdb processed the 5' RACE reads anew with MiXCR; each CDR3 protein has one entry. The table includes 500,000 to 550,000 distinct CDR3 sequences, 20% to 25% detected once. These records were also assigned to another study, of T cells expressing NK-cell markers.

Source material: CD4+ T cells sorted from blood. The receptors here all came from a woman aged 18-29 years in good health.

A note on this clonotype: No conserved phenylalanine or tryptophan is present at the end of the CDR3, so a read error is the likely explanation. It is unclear where the CDR3 begins or ends on the DNA, so no DNA is shown, and the CDR3 is as TCRdb lists it. The chain joins TRBV5-1 to TRBJ2-7; the table's D gene call, TRBD2, was not cross checked with the DNA. Germline CDR1 SGHRS, CDR2 YFSETQ. Ends included, the CDR3 has 10 residues. CDR3 in amino acids: CASSLRTRGI.

This clonotype has just a few counts. The CDR3 here is CASGYTGTDTQYF. The CDR3 DNA follows: TGTGCCAGCGGATATACTGGCACAGATACGCAGTATTTT. The chain uses TRBV12-3 or TRBV12-4 and TRBJ2-3; D gene ambiguous. The CDR3 is 13 residues long. V was trimmed by 8 bases and J by 1 base, leaving 10 bases between them.

The CDR3 here is CASNLGTGGQDEQFF. For the CDR3, the DNA is TGCGCCAGCAATCTAGGGACAGGGGGACAGGATGAGCAGTTCTTC. The V gene is TRBV5-1, the J gene TRBJ2-1; TRBD1 agrees at 11 bases. The V gene's germline CDR1 is SGHRS and CDR2 YFSETQ. V shed 6 bases, J shed 8 bases, and the junction held 10 bases outside the gene matches. The CDR3 spans 15 residues.

The chain links TRBV25-1 to TRBJ2-1; a possible D gene is TRBD1 (6 bases). Germline CDR1 reads MGHDK; CDR2 reads SYGVNS. The CDR3 covers 15 residues. Trimming removed 8 bases at V and 6 bases at J, with 20 bases between. This chain's CDR3 is CASGSLTGHGNEQFF. DNA for the CDR3: TGTGCCAGCGGGTCCCTAACGGGACATGGCAATGAGCAGTTCTTC.